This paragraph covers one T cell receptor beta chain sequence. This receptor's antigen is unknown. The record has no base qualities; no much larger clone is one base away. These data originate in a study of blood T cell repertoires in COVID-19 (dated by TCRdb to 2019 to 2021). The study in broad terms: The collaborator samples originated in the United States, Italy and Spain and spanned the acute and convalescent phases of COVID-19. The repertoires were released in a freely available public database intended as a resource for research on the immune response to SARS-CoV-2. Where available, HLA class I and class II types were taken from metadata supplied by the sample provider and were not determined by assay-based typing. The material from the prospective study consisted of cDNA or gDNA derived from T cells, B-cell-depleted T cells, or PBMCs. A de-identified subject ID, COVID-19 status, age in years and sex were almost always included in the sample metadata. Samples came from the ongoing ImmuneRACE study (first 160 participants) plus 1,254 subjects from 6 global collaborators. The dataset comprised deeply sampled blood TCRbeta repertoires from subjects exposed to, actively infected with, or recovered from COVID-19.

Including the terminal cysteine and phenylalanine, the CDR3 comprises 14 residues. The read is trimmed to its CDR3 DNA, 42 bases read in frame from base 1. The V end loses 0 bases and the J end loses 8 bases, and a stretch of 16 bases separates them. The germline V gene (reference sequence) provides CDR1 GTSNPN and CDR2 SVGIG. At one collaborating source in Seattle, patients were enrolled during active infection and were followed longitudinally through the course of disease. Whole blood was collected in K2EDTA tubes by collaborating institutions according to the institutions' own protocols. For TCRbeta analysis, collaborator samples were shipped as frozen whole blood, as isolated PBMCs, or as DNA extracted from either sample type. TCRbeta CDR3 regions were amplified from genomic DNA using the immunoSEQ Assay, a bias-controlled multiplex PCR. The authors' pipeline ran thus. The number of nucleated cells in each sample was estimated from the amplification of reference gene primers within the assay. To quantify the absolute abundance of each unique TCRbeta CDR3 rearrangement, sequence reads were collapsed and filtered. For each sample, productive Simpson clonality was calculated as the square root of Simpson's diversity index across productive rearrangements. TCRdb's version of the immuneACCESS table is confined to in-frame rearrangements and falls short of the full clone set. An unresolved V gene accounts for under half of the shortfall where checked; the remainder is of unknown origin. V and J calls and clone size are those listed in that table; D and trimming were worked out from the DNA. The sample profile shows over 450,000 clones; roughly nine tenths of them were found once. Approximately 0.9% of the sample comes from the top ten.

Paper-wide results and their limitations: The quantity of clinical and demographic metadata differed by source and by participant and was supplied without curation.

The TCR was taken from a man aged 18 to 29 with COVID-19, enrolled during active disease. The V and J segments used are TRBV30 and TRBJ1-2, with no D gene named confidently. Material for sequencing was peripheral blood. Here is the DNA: TGTGCCTGGAGTGTATCCAGACGCCCTAGAGGCTACACCTTC. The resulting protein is CAWSVSRRPRGYTF.